Following are 23 T cell receptor beta chains from one sample sequenced in a study of T-cell reconstitution after alpha-beta-depleted transplantation in children. Library preparation (for TCRbeta) was performed with unique molecular identifiers. TCRdb redid the calling of the PCR reads with MiXCR, one entry per CDR3 protein. The sample records 450,000 to 600,000 distinct CDR3 sequences, over 10% being singletons. The specimen was PBMCs, mostly from graft donor cells, collected 360 days after TCRalphabeta/CD19-depleted stem cell transplant. The receptor source for this set is a male patient aged 5 to 17 who had a stem cell transplant for acute myeloid leukemia, so the T cells may come from the graft donor.

This clonotype was counted many times. The chain joins TRBV12-3 or TRBV12-4 to TRBJ2-7; D unclear. Deletions cut 6 bases from V and 2 bases from J, with 17 bases between. This CDR3 spans 15 amino acids. CDR3 amino acids: CASRIAPGGPYEQYF. CDR3 DNA: TGTGCCAGCAGAATAGCCCCTGGCGGCCCCTACGAGCAGTACTTC.

This clonotype came up a few times. Since no conserved phenylalanine or tryptophan closes the CDR3, a read error is the likely cause. It is unclear where the CDR3 begins or ends on the DNA, so no DNA is shown, and the CDR3 is as TCRdb lists it. CDR3 amino acids: CASSLPLRRSKP. This rearrangement joins TRBV19 to TRBJ2-1. The CDR3 spans 12 amino acids, including both terminal residues. Germline loops: CDR1 LNHDA, CDR2 SQIVND (reference sequence).

A few counts support this clonotype. The chain recombines TRBV5-6 with TRBJ2-1, with TRBD2 identical over 12 bases. There are 15 residues in the CDR3. The V gene's germline CDR1 is SGHDT and CDR2 YYEEEE. Trimming removed 4 bases from V and 8 bases from J; junction bases left unmatched: 7. CDR3 DNA sequence: TGTGCCAGCAGCCGACGACTAGCGGGAGTCGATGAGCAGTTCTTC. This codes for CASSRRLAGVDEQFF.

This clonotype was picked up a small number of times. The chain combines TRBV3-1 with TRBJ2-1, with TRBD2 identical over 7 bases. The germline V gene has CDR1 LGHDT and CDR2 YNNKEL (reference sequence). The CDR3 runs to 15 residues. J lost 6 bases, V lost 8 bases, and 13 bases had no gene match. The CDR3 loop reads CASAIHEGGSNEQFF. The DNA of the CDR3 is TGTGCCAGCGCTATACACGAGGGAGGGAGCAATGAGCAGTTCTTC.

This sequence joins TRBV29-1 and TRBJ2-3, with 13 bases matching TRBD2. From germline, CDR1 is SQVTM and CDR2 ANQGSEA. The CDR3 extends over 14 amino acids. Trimming removed 5 bases from V and 4 bases from J; junction bases left unmatched: 3. Here the CDR3 DNA reads TGCAGCGTTCGGACTAGCGGGAGCCCAGATACGCAGTATTTT. Translating gives CSVRTSGSPDTQYF.

The chain carries TRBV7-8 and TRBJ2-7; 9 nucleotides agree with TRBD2. CDR1 SGHVS and CDR2 FQNEAQ come from the germline V gene. Losses at the gene ends were 5 bases for V and 4 bases for J; bases not matched to a gene: 6. The CDR3 covers 14 residues. CDR3 nucleotide sequence: TGTGCCAGCAGCAACCCGGGACTAGCATACGAGCAGTACTTC. It is translated as CASSNPGLAYEQYF.

Regarding this clonotype: A read error may explain this, as a much larger clone is one base away. This rearrangement joins TRBV6-1 to TRBJ1-5; perhaps TRBD1 as D (6 bases). This CDR3 is 13 amino acids long. Germline-derived CDR1 and CDR2 are MNHNS and SASEGT. Deletions cut 5 bases from V and 3 bases from J, with 8 bases between. The CDR3 loop is CASSRDNNQPQHF. The CDR3 DNA is TGTGCCAGCAGTCGGGACAACAATCAGCCCCAGCATTTT.

This clonotype occurred a few times. At one of its ends the junction is not consistent with the germline gene, which may arise from a read error. The chain links TRBV3-1 to TRBJ2-3; the match to TRBD1 covers 9 bases. CDR3 size: 15 residues. Germline CDR1 LGHDT, CDR2 YNNKEL (reference sequence). This CDR3 is CASSQSLPPGQGPFF. DNA for the CDR3: TGTGCCAGCAGCCAAAGCCTTCCCCCGGGACAGGGACCCTTTTTT.

The gene calls are TRBV29-1 and TRBJ2-2; D possibly matches TRBD1 or TRBD2 (6 bases each). This CDR3 has 13 amino acids. Trimming took off 7 bases at V and 4 bases at J, with 13 bases between the two ends. Germline V gene data show CDR1 as SQVTM and CDR2 as ANQGSEA. Here the CDR3 DNA reads TGCAGCGCCAACAGGGAGGCCACCGGGGAGCTGTTTTTT. Encoded protein: CSANREATGELFF.

This clonotype has ten or more counts. The V and J genes are TRBV7-9 and TRBJ2-2, with 7 bases matching TRBD1. After removal of 5 bases from V and 7 bases from J, the junction contained 10 bases not matched to a gene. In germline, CDR1 is SEHNR, CDR2 FQNEAQ (reference sequence). This CDR3 contains 15 residues. Here the CDR3 DNA reads TGTGCCAGCAGCAGAAAAAGACAGGGTGGCGGGGAGCTGTTTTTT. Its translation is CASSRKRQGGGELFF.

CDR3 nucleotides: TGTGCCAGCAGTTTCCCCGGGGAGGGGTCGGTAGAAGAGACCCAGTACTTC. The encoded protein is CASSFPGEGSVEETQYF. The chain is built from TRBV28 and TRBJ2-5; 7 bases line up with TRBD2. CDR1 and CDR2 from the germline V gene are MDHEN and SYDVKM. With V trimmed by 3 bases and J by 3 bases, 13 bases remained unmatched. The CDR3 is made up of 17 amino acids. Drawing the rest from reference TRBV28 and TRBJ2-5, the complete variable domain is DVKVTQSSRYLVKRTGEKVFLECVQDMDHENMFWYRQDPGLGLRLIYFSYDVKMKEKGDIPEGYSVSREKKERFSLILESASTNQTSMYLCASSFPGEGSVEETQYFGPGTRLLVL.

In this sample, this clonotype turned up many times. CDR3 in amino acids: CSVGGNEQFF. The CDR3 nucleotides read TGCAGCGTTGGTGGTAATGAGCAGTTCTTC. The chain recombines TRBV29-1 with TRBJ2-1, with no clear D. The germline CDR1 and CDR2 sequences are SQVTM and ANQGSEA. This CDR3 comprises 10 residues. V was pared by 4 bases and J by 7 bases, with 5 bases between.

This chain joins TRBV6-1 and TRBJ2-3; 10 nucleotides align to TRBD2. Germline lookup yields CDR1 MNHNS and CDR2 SASEGT. With 7 bases clipped from V and 6 bases from J, the junction kept 10 bases outside the gene matches. This CDR3 is built from 15 residues. The CDR3 region has the DNA TGTGCCAGCACCCAAACTAGCGGGGTCGCTGATACGCAGTATTTT. It yields the protein CASTQTSGVADTQYF.

The chain carries TRBV7-9 and TRBJ2-5; 9 bases map to TRBD2. Germline V gene lookup returns CDR1 SEHNR and CDR2 FQNEAQ (reference sequence). Germline trimming cut 0 bases from V and 5 bases from J; bases unmatched to any gene: 4. The CDR3 is 15 residues long. The CDR3 here is CASSLAGSGSETQYF. The CDR3 coding sequence is TGTGCCAGCAGCTTAGCGGGTAGCGGGAGTGAGACCCAGTACTTC.

This sequence joins TRBV5-5 and TRBJ2-7, with no clear D. The CDR3 runs 13 residues. With 0 bases removed from V and 0 bases from J, the gap between germline ends came to 4 bases. Germline-derived CDR1 and CDR2 are SGHKS and YYEKEE (reference sequence). CDR3 region: CASSLVFSYEQYF. The CDR3 bases are TGTGCCAGCAGCTTGGTGTTCTCCTACGAGCAGTACTTC.

This clonotype was counted between two and nine times. The genes are TRBV4-2 and TRBJ2-1; TRBD2 matches at 9 bases. The V gene end was trimmed by 3 bases and the J gene end by 4 bases; junction bases not matched to a gene: 22. The germline CDR1 and CDR2 sequences are LGHNA and YNFKEQ. The CDR3 consists of 21 residues. The CDR3 here is CASSQGGGLAGFKNGYNEQFF. CDR3 nucleotide sequence: TGTGCCAGCAGCCAGGGTGGGGGGCTAGCGGGATTCAAGAATGGGTACAATGAGCAGTTCTTC.

The chain's CDR3 is CASRGGGNTEAFF. In DNA form, the CDR3 reads TGCGCCAGCAGAGGAGGGGGTAACACTGAAGCTTTCTTT. The chain joins TRBV5-1 to TRBJ1-1, with D possibly matching TRBD1 (6 bases). From germline, CDR1 is SGHRS and CDR2 YFSETQ. There are 13 residues in the CDR3. Trimming stripped 5 bases from V and 2 bases from J, with 10 bases between.

This clonotype was seen a handful of times. The chain has TRBV14 and TRBJ2-7, with D possibly matching TRBD1 (6 bases). The CDR3 runs to 15 residues. With 3 bases removed from V and 2 bases from J, the gap between germline ends came to 14 bases. Per the germline V gene, CDR1 is SGHDN and CDR2 is FVKESK. The CDR3 is CASSQGNQGTYEQYF. DNA of the CDR3: TGTGCCAGCAGCCAGGGCAATCAGGGGACCTACGAGCAGTACTTC. Together with reference TRBV14 and TRBJ2-7, the CDR3 gives the full variable domain: EAGVTQFPSHSVIEKGQTVTLRCDPISGHDNLYWYRRVMGKEIKFLLHFVKESKQDESGMPNNRFLAERTGGTYSTLKVQPAELEDSGVYFCASSQGNQGTYEQYFGPGTRLTVT.

This chain uses TRBV7-8 with TRBJ2-7; D gene uncertain. The CDR3 runs to 14 residues. The germline CDR1 and CDR2 sequences are SGHVS and FQNEAQ. Trimming stripped 7 bases from V and 2 bases from J, with 15 bases between. The CDR3 sequence is CASKVVGIAYEQYF. CDR3 DNA sequence: TGTGCCAGCAAGGTGGTAGGGATTGCCTACGAGCAGTACTTC.

The gene calls are TRBV28 and TRBJ1-4; D might be TRBD1 (5 bases). CDR1 MDHEN and CDR2 SYDVKM come from the germline V gene. This CDR3 contains 15 residues. Trimming removed 5 bases at V and 6 bases at J, with 16 bases between. CDR3 amino acids: CASSPGGREDEKLFF. In DNA form, the CDR3 reads TGTGCCAGCAGTCCCGGGGGTAGGGAGGATGAAAAACTGTTTTTT.

This clonotype came up a few times. The chain is built from TRBV4-3 and TRBJ2-5; 8 bases fit TRBD1. The germline V gene encodes CDR1 LGHNA and CDR2 YSLEER. CDR3 length: 17 residues. V was pared by 0 bases and J by 4 bases, with 10 bases of the junction left unmatched. CDR3 nucleotide sequence: TGCGCCAGCAGCCAAGATCCCAGACAGGGGCGCCGAGAGACCCAGTACTTC. Translation: CASSQDPRQGRRETQYF.

This clonotype was observed many times. This chain joins TRBV5-5 and TRBJ2-1; D may be TRBD2 (5 bases). The germline CDR1 and CDR2 sequences are SGHKS and YYEKEE (reference sequence). The ends were cut back, 0 bases at V and 7 bases at J, with 17 bases in the middle. CDR3 length: 16 amino acids. In DNA, the CDR3 is TGTGCCAGCAGCTTGGGGCTAGCAGTTGGCCGGAATGAGCAGTTCTTC. The encoded protein is CASSLGLAVGRNEQFF.

The chain combines TRBV18 with TRBJ2-3; unclear D gene. This CDR3 has 13 amino acids. CDR1 and CDR2 (germline): KGHSH, LQKENI. V lost 3 bases and J lost 2, with 6 bases in between. In DNA form, the CDR3 reads TGTGCCAGCTCACCGGCTATCACAGATACGCAGTATTTT. Translation: CASSPAITDTQYF.